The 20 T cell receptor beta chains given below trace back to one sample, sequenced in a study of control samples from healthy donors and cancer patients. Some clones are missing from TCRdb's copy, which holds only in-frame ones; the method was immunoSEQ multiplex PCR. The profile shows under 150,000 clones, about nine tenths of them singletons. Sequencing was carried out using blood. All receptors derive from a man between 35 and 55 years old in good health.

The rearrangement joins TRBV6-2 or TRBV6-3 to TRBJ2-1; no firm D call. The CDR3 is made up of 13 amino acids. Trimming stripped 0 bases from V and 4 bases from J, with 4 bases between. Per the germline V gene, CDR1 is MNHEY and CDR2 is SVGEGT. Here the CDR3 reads CASSYSTYNEQFF. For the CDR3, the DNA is TGTGCCAGCAGTTACTCGACATACAATGAGCAGTTCTTC.

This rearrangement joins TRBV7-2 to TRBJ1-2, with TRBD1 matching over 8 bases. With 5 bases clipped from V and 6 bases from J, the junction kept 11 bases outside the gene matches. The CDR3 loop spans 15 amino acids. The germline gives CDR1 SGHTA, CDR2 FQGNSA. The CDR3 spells CASSPRTGLGNGYTF. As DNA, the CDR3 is TGTGCCAGCAGCCCGAGGACAGGGCTTGGGAATGGCTACACCTTC.

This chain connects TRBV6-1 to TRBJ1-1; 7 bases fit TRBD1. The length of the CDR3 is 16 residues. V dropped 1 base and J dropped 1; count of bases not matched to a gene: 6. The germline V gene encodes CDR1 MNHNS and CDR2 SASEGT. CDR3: CASSEGRGLRNTEAFF. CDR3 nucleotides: TGTGCCAGCAGTGAAGGGAGGGGGCTGAGGAACACTGAAGCTTTCTTT.

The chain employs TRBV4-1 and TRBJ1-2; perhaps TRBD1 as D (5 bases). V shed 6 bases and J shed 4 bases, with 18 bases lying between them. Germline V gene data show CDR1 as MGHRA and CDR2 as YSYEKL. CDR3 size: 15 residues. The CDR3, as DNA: TGCGCCAGCAGATTCCAGGGTAGTCGTAGCTATGGCTACACCTTC. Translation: CASRFQGSRSYGYTF.

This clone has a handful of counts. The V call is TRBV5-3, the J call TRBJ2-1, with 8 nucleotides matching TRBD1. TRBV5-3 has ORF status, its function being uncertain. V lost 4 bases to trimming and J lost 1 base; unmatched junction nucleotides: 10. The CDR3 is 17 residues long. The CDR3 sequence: CARSAIPGTGSYNEQFF. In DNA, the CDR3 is TGTGCCAGAAGCGCCATTCCCGGGACAGGATCCTACAATGAGCAGTTCTTC.

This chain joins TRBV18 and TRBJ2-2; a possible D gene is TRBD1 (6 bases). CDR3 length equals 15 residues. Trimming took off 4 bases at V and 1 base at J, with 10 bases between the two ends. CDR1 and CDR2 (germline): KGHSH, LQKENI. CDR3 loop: CASSRSGQNTGELFF. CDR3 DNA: TGTGCCAGCTCACGGTCGGGACAGAACACCGGGGAGCTGTTTTTT. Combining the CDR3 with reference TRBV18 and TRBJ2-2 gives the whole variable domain NAGVMQNPRHLVRRRGQEARLRCSPMKGHSHVYWYRQLPEEGLKFMVYLQKENIIDESGMPKERFSAEFPKEGPSILRIQQVVRGDSAAYFCASSRSGQNTGELFFGEGSRLTVL.

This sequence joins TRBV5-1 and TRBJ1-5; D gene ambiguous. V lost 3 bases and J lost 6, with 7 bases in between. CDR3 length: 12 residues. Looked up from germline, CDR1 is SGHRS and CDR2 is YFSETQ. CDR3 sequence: CASSYSGQPQHF. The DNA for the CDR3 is TGCGCCAGCAGCTACAGTGGTCAGCCCCAGCATTTT. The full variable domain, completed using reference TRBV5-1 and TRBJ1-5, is KAGVTQTPRYLIKTRGQQVTLSCSPISGHRSVSWYQQTPGQGLQFLFEYFSETQRNKGNFPGRFSGRQFSNSRSEMNVSTLELGDSALYLCASSYSGQPQHFGDGTRLSIL.

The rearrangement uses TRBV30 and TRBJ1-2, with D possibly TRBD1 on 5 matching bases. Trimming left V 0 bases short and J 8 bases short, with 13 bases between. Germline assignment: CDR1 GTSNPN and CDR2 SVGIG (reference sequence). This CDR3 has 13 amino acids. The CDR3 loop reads CAWSVGRARGYTF. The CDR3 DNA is TGTGCCTGGAGTGTAGGCAGGGCGAGGGGCTACACCTTC.

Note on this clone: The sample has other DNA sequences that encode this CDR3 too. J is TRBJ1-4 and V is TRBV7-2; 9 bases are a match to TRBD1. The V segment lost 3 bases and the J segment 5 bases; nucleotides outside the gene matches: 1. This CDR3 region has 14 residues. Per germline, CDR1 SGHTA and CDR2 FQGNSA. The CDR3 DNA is TGTGCCAGCAGCTTGGACAGGGGCAATGAAAAACTGTTTTTT. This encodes CASSLDRGNEKLFF.

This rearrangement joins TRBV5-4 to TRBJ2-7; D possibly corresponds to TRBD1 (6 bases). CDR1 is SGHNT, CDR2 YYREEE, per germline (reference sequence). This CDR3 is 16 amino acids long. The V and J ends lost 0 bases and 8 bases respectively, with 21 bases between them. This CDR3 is CASSLGIGQIPNQQYF. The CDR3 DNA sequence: TGTGCCAGCAGCTTGGGAATAGGACAGATTCCAAACCAGCAGTACTTC.

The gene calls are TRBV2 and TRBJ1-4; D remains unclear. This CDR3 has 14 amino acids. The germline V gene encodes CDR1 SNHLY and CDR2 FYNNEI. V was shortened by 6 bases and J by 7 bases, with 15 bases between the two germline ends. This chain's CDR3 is CASRRRQAGEKLFF. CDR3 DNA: TGTGCCAGCAGGAGGCGACAAGCGGGTGAAAAACTGTTTTTT.

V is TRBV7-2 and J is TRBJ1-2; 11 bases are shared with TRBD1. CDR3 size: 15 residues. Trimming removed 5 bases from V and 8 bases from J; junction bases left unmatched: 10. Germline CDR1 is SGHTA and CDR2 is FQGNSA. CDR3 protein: CASSPGTGGVNGYTF. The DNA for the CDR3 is TGTGCCAGCAGCCCCGGGACAGGGGGAGTTAACGGCTACACCTTC.

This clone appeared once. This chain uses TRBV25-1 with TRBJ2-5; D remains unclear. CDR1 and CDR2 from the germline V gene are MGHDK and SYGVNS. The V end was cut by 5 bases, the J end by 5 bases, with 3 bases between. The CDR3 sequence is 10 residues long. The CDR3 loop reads CASSSETQYF. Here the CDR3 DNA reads TGTGCCAGCAGTTCGGAGACCCAGTACTTC.

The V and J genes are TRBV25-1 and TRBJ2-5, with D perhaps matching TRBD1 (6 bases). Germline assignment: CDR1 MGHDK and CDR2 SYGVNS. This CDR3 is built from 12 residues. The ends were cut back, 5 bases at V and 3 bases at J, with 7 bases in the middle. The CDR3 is CASSYREETQYF. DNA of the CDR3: TGTGCCAGCAGTTACAGGGAAGAGACCCAGTACTTC. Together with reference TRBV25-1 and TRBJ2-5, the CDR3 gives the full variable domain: EADIYQTPRYLVIGTGKKITLECSQTMGHDKMYWYQQDPGMELHLIHYSYGVNSTEKGDLSSESTVSRIRTEHFPLTLESARPSHTSQYLCASSYREETQYFGPGTRLLVL.

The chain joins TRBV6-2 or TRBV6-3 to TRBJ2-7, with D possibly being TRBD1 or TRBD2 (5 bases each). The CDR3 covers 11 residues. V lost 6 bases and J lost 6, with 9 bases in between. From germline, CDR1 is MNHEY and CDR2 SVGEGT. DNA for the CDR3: TGTGCCAGCAGCTGGGGGTCCGAGCAGTACTTC. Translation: CASSWGSEQYF.

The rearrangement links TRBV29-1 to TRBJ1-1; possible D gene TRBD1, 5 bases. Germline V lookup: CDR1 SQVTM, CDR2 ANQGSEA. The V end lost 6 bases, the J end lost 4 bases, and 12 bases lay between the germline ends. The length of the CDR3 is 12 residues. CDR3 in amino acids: CSVRTLVTEAFF. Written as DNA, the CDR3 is TGCAGCGTACGGACACTGGTCACTGAAGCTTTCTTT.

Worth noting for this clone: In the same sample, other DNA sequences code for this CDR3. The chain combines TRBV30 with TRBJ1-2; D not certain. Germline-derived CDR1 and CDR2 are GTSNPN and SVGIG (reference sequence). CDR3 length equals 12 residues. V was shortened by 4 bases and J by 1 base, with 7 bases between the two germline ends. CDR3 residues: CAWIEVNYGYTF. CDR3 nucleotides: TGTGCCTGGATTGAGGTTAACTATGGCTACACCTTC.

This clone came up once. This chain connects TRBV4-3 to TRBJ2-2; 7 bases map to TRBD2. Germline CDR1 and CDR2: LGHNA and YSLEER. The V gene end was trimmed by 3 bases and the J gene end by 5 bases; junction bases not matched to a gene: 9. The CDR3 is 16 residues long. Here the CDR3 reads CASSHAPQGLTGELFF. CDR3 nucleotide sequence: TGCGCCAGCAGCCACGCCCCGCAGGGACTAACCGGGGAGCTGTTTTTT.

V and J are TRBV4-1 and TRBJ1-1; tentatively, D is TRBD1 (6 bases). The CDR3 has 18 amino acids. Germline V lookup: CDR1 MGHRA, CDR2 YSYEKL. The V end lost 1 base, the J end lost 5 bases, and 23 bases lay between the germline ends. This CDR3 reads CASSQGRGDRRRGTEAFF. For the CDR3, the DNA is TGCGCCAGCAGCCAAGGACGTGGCGACAGGCGCCGTGGGACTGAAGCTTTCTTT.

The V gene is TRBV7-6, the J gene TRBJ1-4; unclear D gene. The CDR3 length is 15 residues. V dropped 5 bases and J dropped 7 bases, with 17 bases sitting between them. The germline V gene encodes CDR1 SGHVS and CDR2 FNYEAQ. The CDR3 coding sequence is TGTGCCAGCAGCCCCCGTGGAGGGAATCTTGAAAAACTGTTTTTT. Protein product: CASSPRGGNLEKLFF.